The next 19 T cell receptor beta chains were all read from a single sample in a study of blood T cell repertoires in COVID-19. Data came from immunoSEQ multiplex PCR; TCRdb stores just in-frame clones and leaves some out. The profile shows under 100,000 clones, roughly 87% of them singletons. Sequencing was carried out using peripheral blood. These receptors came from a male donor with acute or convalescent COVID-19.

The chain uses TRBV4-2 and TRBJ1-2; possibly TRBD1 for D (6 bases). V lost 0 bases, J lost 5 bases, and 13 bases lay in between. The V gene's germline CDR1 is LGHNA and CDR2 YNFKEQ. The CDR3 has 15 residues. The CDR3 nucleotides read TGTGCCAGCAGCCAAGAGGTTGACAGGACTTATGGCTACACCTTC. Its translation is CASSQEVDRTYGYTF.

V is TRBV7-9 and J is TRBJ2-2, with 8 bases that match TRBD1. This CDR3 has 16 amino acids. V was clipped by 3 bases and J by 4 bases; unmatched bases: 7. Germline CDR1 is SEHNR and CDR2 is FQNEAQ (reference sequence). CDR3 sequence (DNA): TGTGCCAGCAGCTTTAGGACAGGGTGGTTCACCGGGGAGCTGTTTTTT. Its protein product is CASSFRTGWFTGELFF.

This clone appeared a few times. The J gene is TRBJ1-6, the V gene TRBV7-2; 12 bases are shared with TRBD1. Germline V gene sequence: CDR1 SGHTA, CDR2 FQGNSA. V was pared by 6 bases and J by 4 bases, with 4 bases of the junction left unmatched. The CDR3 covers 16 residues. Here the CDR3 DNA reads TGTGCCAGCAGGGGACAGGGGGCAGGGTATAATTCACCCCTCCACTTT. It translates to CASRGQGAGYNSPLHF.

The genes are TRBV19 and TRBJ2-2; tentatively, D is TRBD1 (6 bases). The V end was cut by 7 bases, the J end by 6 bases, with 12 bases between. This CDR3 is 13 amino acids long. From germline, CDR1 is LNHDA and CDR2 SQIVND (reference sequence). The CDR3 sequence: CASKGQGPGELFF. CDR3 nucleotides: TGTGCCAGTAAGGGACAAGGGCCCGGGGAGCTGTTTTTT.

The chain has TRBV4-1 and TRBJ1-1, with 8 positions matching TRBD1. CDR3 length: 16 residues. Trimming at V came to 1 base and at J to 1 base, leaving 5 bases not matched to a gene. Germline V CDR1 and CDR2: MGHRA, YSYEKL. The CDR3 DNA reads TGCGCCAGCAGCCAAGCCCCGACAGGGGCGAACACTGAAGCTTTCTTT. This sequence encodes CASSQAPTGANTEAFF.

The CDR3 loop is CASSLVGDSNQPQHF. The CDR3 DNA reads TGCGCCAGCAGCTTGGTAGGGGATAGCAATCAGCCCCAGCATTTT. This sequence joins TRBV5-1 and TRBJ1-5, with a weak D call TRBD1 (5 bases). CDR3 size: 15 residues. With 0 bases removed from V and 0 bases from J, the gap between germline ends came to 7 bases. Germline-derived CDR1 and CDR2 are SGHRS and YFSETQ.

The chain recombines TRBV25-1 with TRBJ1-4, with a tentative D call TRBD1 (5 bases). The CDR3 runs 15 residues. Trimming stripped 2 bases from V and 6 bases from J, with 13 bases between. Germline V lookup: CDR1 MGHDK, CDR2 SYGVNS. CDR3: CASSELGPLDEKLFF. The CDR3 region has the DNA TGTGCCAGCAGTGAACTGGGGCCACTGGATGAAAAACTGTTTTTT.

The sample holds one count of this clone. The chain uses TRBV19 and TRBJ2-5; tentatively, D is TRBD1 (5 bases). CDR3 size: 15 residues. Germline V gene sequence: CDR1 LNHDA, CDR2 SQIVND (reference sequence). Trimming shortened V by 11 bases and J by 5 bases, and 24 bases separated the two germline ends. The CDR3 coding sequence is TGTGCCTGCTCACCGACAGAAAACCCAAGGGAGACCCAGTACTTC. Amino acid sequence: CACSPTENPRETQYF.

The chain links TRBV6-1 to TRBJ1-5; a possible D gene is TRBD1 (5 bases). V lost 3 bases to trimming and J lost 7 bases, with 19 bases between them. CDR3 length equals 16 residues. Germline V gives CDR1 MNHNS, CDR2 SASEGT. Here the CDR3 reads CASSDGQGGIEQPQHF. The DNA for the CDR3 is TGTGCCAGCAGTGATGGGCAGGGAGGAATAGAACAGCCCCAGCATTTT.

This chain joins TRBV6-5 and TRBJ1-6; possible D gene TRBD1, 5 bases. Germline V gene lookup returns CDR1 MNHEY and CDR2 SVGAGI. The CDR3 spans 16 residues. The V gene lost 2 bases and the J gene lost 7 bases, with 15 bases spanning the gap. The CDR3 nucleotides are TGTGCCAGCAGTTACACAAAGGCAGGGTTAAATTCACCCCTCCACTTT. It encodes CASSYTKAGLNSPLHF.

The CDR3 is CASREHGGPNEKLFF. CDR3 coding DNA: TGCGCCAGCAGAGAGCATGGGGGCCCTAATGAAAAACTGTTTTTT. V gene TRBV5-1 combines with J gene TRBJ1-4; weak D call: TRBD1 (6 bases). V was shortened by 5 bases and J by 3 bases, with 14 bases between the two germline ends. The CDR3 runs 15 residues. The germline CDR1 and CDR2 sequences are SGHRS and YFSETQ. Using reference TRBV5-1 and TRBJ1-4 for the parts outside the CDR3, the full variable domain is KAGVTQTPRYLIKTRGQQVTLSCSPISGHRSVSWYQQTPGQGLQFLFEYFSETQRNKGNFPGRFSGRQFSNSRSEMNVSTLELGDSALYLCASREHGGPNEKLFFGSGTQLSVL.

The chain has TRBV6-5 and TRBJ2-3; TRBD1 matches at 7 bases. The CDR3 runs 14 residues. The germline CDR1 and CDR2 sequences are MNHEY and SVGAGI. The trim removed 5 bases at V and 5 bases at J, leaving 7 bases unmatched. CDR3 sequence: CASSRDRLRDTQYF. In DNA form, the CDR3 reads TGTGCCAGCAGTCGGGACAGACTAAGAGATACGCAGTATTTT.

V usage is TRBV6-5 and J usage is TRBJ2-2, with unresolved D. The CDR3 is 13 amino acids. V lost 1 base to trimming and J lost 8 bases, with 8 bases between them. Germline CDR1 and CDR2: MNHEY and SVGAGI. DNA of the CDR3: TGTGCCAGCAGTTACTTCCCACAGGGGGAGCTGTTTTTT. It encodes CASSYFPQGELFF.

This clone was seen a handful of times. This chain uses TRBV5-8 with TRBJ2-1, with D perhaps matching TRBD2 (6 bases). Between the trimmed V and J ends, which lost 4 bases and 0 bases, there was a span of 17 bases. The CDR3 runs to 17 residues. The germline V gene has CDR1 SGHTS and CDR2 YDEGEE. In nucleotides, the CDR3 is TGTGCCAGCAGCCTCGCCTTTTGGGGGGACTCCTACAATGAGCAGTTCTTC. As protein: CASSLAFWGDSYNEQFF.

This chain links TRBV19 with TRBJ1-1; 9 bases line up with TRBD1. CDR3 size: 13 residues. CDR1 LNHDA and CDR2 SQIVND come from the germline V gene (reference sequence). V trimming: 8 bases; J trimming: 5 bases; junction bases outside the gene matches: 6. The CDR3 sequence: CASYRDRVTEAFF. The CDR3 nucleotides are TGTGCCAGTTACCGGGACAGGGTAACTGAAGCTTTCTTT.

This clone is a singleton in its sample. V is TRBV4-2 and J is TRBJ2-5, with D unclear. This CDR3 is built from 13 residues. Trimming took off 0 bases at V and 5 bases at J, with 7 bases between the two ends. Germline assignment: CDR1 LGHNA and CDR2 YNFKEQ. CDR3 bases: TGTGCCAGCAGCCAAGAGAGGCGGGAGACCCAGTACTTC. Translated: CASSQERRETQYF.

This chain joins TRBV15 and TRBJ1-6; no clear D gene. The CDR3 is 15 residues long. The V end was cut by 0 bases, the J end by 7 bases, with 10 bases between. Germline V lookup: CDR1 LNHNV, CDR2 YYDKDF (reference sequence). The CDR3 DNA reads as TGTGCCACCAGCAGAGATGGCGGAGGGAATTCACCCCTCCACTTT. This encodes CATSRDGGGNSPLHF.

Note on this clone: Its ends do not fully match the called genes, so a read error is possible. The J gene is TRBJ1-2, the V gene TRBV12-3 or TRBV12-4, with D hard to call. This CDR3 spans 11 amino acids. DNA of the CDR3: TGTGCCAACAGTTTAAGAGGAGGCTACACCTTC. This gives the protein CANSLRGGYTF.

The CDR3 loop is CASSLVVRETQYF. As DNA, the CDR3 is TGTGCCAGCAGTTTGGTCGTGCGGGAGACCCAGTACTTC. The chain combines TRBV12-3 or TRBV12-4 with TRBJ2-5; D is undetermined. Trimming took off 3 bases at V and 5 bases at J, with 10 bases between the two ends. The CDR3 spans 13 residues.